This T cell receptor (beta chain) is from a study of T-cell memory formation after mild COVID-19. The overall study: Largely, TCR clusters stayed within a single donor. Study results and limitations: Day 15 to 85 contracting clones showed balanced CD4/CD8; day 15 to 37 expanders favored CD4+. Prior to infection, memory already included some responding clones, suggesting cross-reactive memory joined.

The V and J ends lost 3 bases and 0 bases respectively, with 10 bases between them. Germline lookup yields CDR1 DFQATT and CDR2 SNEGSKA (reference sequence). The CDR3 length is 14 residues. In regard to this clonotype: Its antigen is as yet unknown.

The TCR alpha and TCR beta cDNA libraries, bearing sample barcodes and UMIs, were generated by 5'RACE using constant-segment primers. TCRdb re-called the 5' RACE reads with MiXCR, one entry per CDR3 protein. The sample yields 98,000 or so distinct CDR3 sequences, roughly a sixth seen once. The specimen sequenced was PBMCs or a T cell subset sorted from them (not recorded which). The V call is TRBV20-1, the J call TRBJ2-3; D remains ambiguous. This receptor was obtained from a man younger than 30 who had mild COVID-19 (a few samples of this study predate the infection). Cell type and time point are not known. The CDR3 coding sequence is TGCAGTGCTAGGAGATTCTCTAGCACAGATACGCAGTATTTT. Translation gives CSARRFSSTDTQYF.